This T cell receptor beta chain was captured in a study of blood T cell repertoires in COVID-19. On the study more broadly: The study drew acute and convalescent COVID-19 samples from the United States, Italy and Spain.

In the original analysis: Researchers report that nucleated cell counts were estimated from reference gene primer amplification. Sequencing was performed with immunoSEQ multiplex PCR; in TCRdb, only in-frame clones are kept and a portion is missing. The V and J calls and clone size were taken over from that table, and D and trimming were inferred from the DNA. This sample has about 180,000 clones, with around 87% found just once. Sequencing was performed on peripheral blood. This TCR was recovered from a woman aged 70-85 years with COVID-19, enrolled during active disease.

Written as DNA, the CDR3 is TGTGCCAGCTCACTCAGGACAGGCGACAATGAAAAACTGTTTTTT. This codes for CASSLRTGDNEKLFF. The gene calls are TRBV18 and TRBJ1-4; the match to TRBD1 covers 7 bases. J gave up 5 bases and V 4 bases, and 7 bases lay outside the gene matches. CDR3 length: 15 residues. CDR1 and CDR2 (germline): KGHSH, LQKENI.